This is a list of T cell receptor beta chains from one sample in a study of T cell repertoires in cytomegalovirus infection. Via MiXCR, TCRdb re-called the reads, giving one row per CDR3 protein. The sample lists approximately 250,000 distinct CDR3 sequences; around 9% were seen once. Sequenced sample: PBMCs. The receptor source for this set is a human donor in good health (CMV status not recorded). Some clones in this sample may be carry-over from other donors' samples. The CDR3 runs from the conserved cysteine through the conserved F or W. A D gene is named only where the DNA matches it firmly. Clone size is given for some rows only: seen once, a few or many times, or a class if the clone is expanded.

V	J	length	size	D	CDR3	DNA
TRBV7-2	TRBJ1-2	15	NA	NA	CASSPDLAPNYGYTF	TGTGCCAGCAGCCCCGACCTAGCCCCTAACTATGGCTACACCTTC
TRBV19	TRBJ1-5	14	NA	NA	CASSTTRGGQPQHF	TGTGCCAGTAGTACGACCAGGGGAGGTCAGCCCCAGCATTTT
TRBV20-1	TRBJ1-5	14	many	TRBD1	CSARDYRGTQPQHF	TGCAGTGCTAGAGATTACAGGGGTACTCAGCCCCAGCATTTT
TRBV7-2	TRBJ2-2	15	many	NA	CASSLVPGRAGELFF	TGTGCCAGCAGCTTAGTTCCAGGGCGGGCCGGGGAGCTGTTTTTT
TRBV20-1	TRBJ1-3	18	few	NA	CSATPLWGRSGSGNTIYF	TGCAGTGCTACACCTCTTTGGGGCAGGAGCGGCTCTGGAAACACCATATATTTT
TRBV28	TRBJ1-4	14	NA	NA	CASSLGLGIEKLFF	TGTGCCAGCAGTTTAGGGCTAGGCATTGAAAAACTGTTTTTT
TRBV24-1	TRBJ2-3	15	few	TRBD2	CATSDRTSPGDTQYF	TGTGCCACCAGTGACCGGACTAGCCCCGGGGATACGCAGTATTTT
TRBV11-2	TRBJ2-3	12	NA	NA	CASSRWRATQYF	TGTGCCAGCAGCCGCTGGCGGGCTACGCAGTATTTT
TRBV7-6	TRBJ1-2	15	many	NA	CASSLGGGGNYGYTF	TGTGCCAGCAGCTTAGGAGGCGGCGGTAACTATGGCTACACCTTC
TRBV7-2	TRBJ2-3	15	NA	TRBD2	CASRLRTSGTDTQYF	TGTGCCAGCAGACTACGGACTAGCGGGACAGATACGCAGTATTTT